The 17 T cell receptor beta chains listed next were all sequenced from one sample in a study of T cell changes during pregnancy in multiple sclerosis. The data were produced by immunoSEQ multiplex PCR, yet TCRdb's version contains in-frame clones alone and is incomplete. The profile covers 50,000 to 65,000 clones, with roughly 86% appearing a single time and more than 1.5% taken by the ten largest. Source: peripheral blood, taken in the first trimester of pregnancy. The source of these receptors is a female donor with multiple sclerosis, enrolled in a pregnancy study.

V and J are TRBV13 and TRBJ2-2; 8 nucleotides align to TRBD1. Germline V lookup: CDR1 PRHDT, CDR2 FYEKMQ (reference sequence). CDR3 size: 13 residues. Unmatched junction bases numbered 5, after V lost 5 bases and J lost 9 bases. The CDR3 reads CASSPGQGWELFF. CDR3 in DNA: TGTGCCAGCAGCCCAGGACAGGGATGGGAGCTGTTTTTT.

The CDR3 DNA reads as TGTGCCAGCTCACCGGGGACAGGGTTTAACACCGGGGAGCTGTTTTTT. It yields the protein CASSPGTGFNTGELFF. This sequence joins TRBV18 and TRBJ2-2, with 9 bases identical to TRBD1. This CDR3 contains 16 residues. J was trimmed by 2 bases and V by 3 bases; bases with no gene match: 4. Germline V CDR1 and CDR2: KGHSH, LQKENI.

The chain couples TRBV5-1 to TRBJ2-7; 9 bases align to TRBD2. This CDR3 has 15 amino acids. V lost 4 bases, J lost 4 bases, and 9 bases stayed unmatched. CDR1 is SGHRS, CDR2 YFSETQ, per germline. The CDR3 region has the DNA TGCGCCAGCAGCCCGTTAGCGGGAGATATATACGAGCAGTACTTC. Translating it yields CASSPLAGDIYEQYF.

The rearrangement uses TRBV6-1 and TRBJ2-7; possible D gene TRBD1, 6 bases. Per the germline V gene, CDR1 is MNHNS and CDR2 is SASEGT. Trimming removed 2 bases at V and 2 bases at J, with 19 bases between. The CDR3 length is 17 residues. The CDR3 coding sequence is TGTGCCAGCAGTGAATCGCTAAACAGGGTGAATCCCTACGAGCAGTACTTC. Its translation: CASSESLNRVNPYEQYF.

The rearrangement uses TRBV7-9 and TRBJ2-1, with D maybe TRBD2 (5 bases). V shed 3 bases and J shed 6 bases, with 15 bases lying between them. The CDR3 spans 15 residues. The germline V gene encodes CDR1 SEHNR and CDR2 FQNEAQ (reference sequence). DNA for the CDR3: TGTGCCAGCAGCTTCGAAAGGACTGCCGTCAATGAGCAGTTCTTC. Its protein product is CASSFERTAVNEQFF. The whole variable domain, filled in from reference TRBV7-9 and TRBJ2-1, reads DTGVSQNPRHKITKRGQNVTFRCDPISEHNRLYWYRQTLGQGPEFLTYFQNEAQLEKSRLLSDRFSAERPKGSFSTLEIQRTEQGDSAMYLCASSFERTAVNEQFFGPGTRLTVL.

The CDR3: CASSLAQGTEAFF. The CDR3, as DNA: TGTGCCAGCAGCTTAGCACAGGGGACTGAAGCTTTCTTT. The chain joins TRBV7-9 to TRBJ1-1, with TRBD1 matching 7 bases. CDR1 and CDR2 (germline): SEHNR, FQNEAQ (reference sequence). Trimming at V came to 0 bases and at J to 5 bases, leaving 0 bases not matched to a gene. This CDR3 comprises 13 residues.

The V call is TRBV12-5, the J call TRBJ2-7; the match to TRBD1 covers 10 bases. Looked up from germline, CDR1 is LGHNT and CDR2 is FRNRAP. The CDR3 length is 14 residues. Trimming at V came to 7 bases and at J to 4 bases, leaving 7 bases not matched to a gene. In DNA, the CDR3 is TGTGCTAGTGCTCCGGACAGGGGGGGATACGAGCAGTACTTC. Its protein is CASAPDRGGYEQYF.

In this sample, this clone turned up once. The rearrangement links TRBV5-1 to TRBJ2-1; TRBD2 is a possible D gene (6 bases). CDR1 is SGHRS and CDR2 is YFSETQ in the germline V gene. The CDR3 has 15 residues. Trimming stripped 1 base from V and 3 bases from J, with 11 bases between. CDR3 loop: CASSLMEGIYNEQFF. The DNA of the CDR3 is TGCGCCAGCAGCTTGATGGAGGGGATCTACAATGAGCAGTTCTTC.

This clone has a handful of counts. This chain uses TRBV2 with TRBJ1-2; 8 nucleotides agree with TRBD1. Trimming removed 5 bases from V and 7 bases from J; junction bases left unmatched: 9. There are 14 residues in the CDR3. Per germline, CDR1 SNHLY and CDR2 FYNNEI. CDR3 sequence reads: CASSRQGSAVGYTF. CDR3 bases: TGTGCCAGCAGTAGACAGGGGAGCGCCGTTGGCTACACCTTC.

The chain uses TRBV28 and TRBJ2-7; D might be TRBD1 (5 bases). Germline lookup yields CDR1 MDHEN and CDR2 SYDVKM. V lost 3 bases, J lost 6 bases, and 12 bases lay in between. The length of the CDR3 is 13 residues. DNA of the CDR3: TGTGCCAGCAGTTTTTTGCAGGGCGGCGAGCAGTACTTC. Residues: CASSFLQGGEQYF.

V usage is TRBV5-1 and J usage is TRBJ2-1, with no clear D. Germline V lookup: CDR1 SGHRS, CDR2 YFSETQ. This CDR3 spans 15 amino acids. Trimming removed 0 bases at V and 0 bases at J, with 7 bases between. In DNA form, the CDR3 reads TGCGCCAGCAGCTTGGTGGGCAGCTCCTACAATGAGCAGTTCTTC. Amino acid sequence: CASSLVGSSYNEQFF.

The chain links TRBV19 to TRBJ2-1, with TRBD2 matching 13 bases. The V segment lost 1 base and the J segment 7 bases; nucleotides outside the gene matches: 13. Per the germline V gene, CDR1 is LNHDA and CDR2 is SQIVND (reference sequence). The CDR3 totals 19 residues. The CDR3 sequence: CASSIGSSGTSGVWNEQFF. CDR3 nucleotide sequence: TGTGCCAGTAGTATAGGTTCCTCCGGGACTAGCGGGGTATGGAATGAGCAGTTCTTC.

V gene TRBV30 combines with J gene TRBJ1-4, with 9 bases lining up with TRBD1. The CDR3 is 15 amino acids. J lost 8 bases, V lost 1 base, and 8 bases had no gene match. Looked up from germline, CDR1 is GTSNPN and CDR2 is SVGIG (reference sequence). CDR3 region: CAWSGVDRGGEKLFF. The DNA for the CDR3 is TGTGCCTGGAGTGGGGTGGACAGGGGTGGCGAAAAACTGTTTTTT.

The chain has TRBV7-6 and TRBJ2-3; TRBD2 matches 12 bases. From germline, CDR1 is SGHVS and CDR2 FNYEAQ. This CDR3 region has 18 residues. The V and J ends lost 1 base and 4 bases, in that order; junction bases with no gene match: 9. The CDR3 sequence: CASSLVGLAGSRPDTQYF. In DNA, the CDR3 is TGTGCCAGCAGCTTAGTGGGACTAGCGGGTTCTCGGCCAGATACGCAGTATTTT.

The CDR3 is CASSLRPSGTSRPQYF. In DNA form, the CDR3 reads TGTGCCAGCAGCTTACGCCCGTCCGGGACTAGTCGACCCCAGTACTTC. V gene TRBV7-9 combines with J gene TRBJ2-5; 8 bases are shared with TRBD2. In germline, CDR1 is SEHNR, CDR2 FQNEAQ (reference sequence). V shed 2 bases and J 9 bases; nucleotides not matched to a gene: 14. This CDR3 comprises 16 residues.

The chain combines TRBV6-4 with TRBJ2-6, with 8 bases that match TRBD1. The V segment lost 2 bases and the J segment 1 base; nucleotides outside the gene matches: 7. The CDR3 runs to 18 residues. The germline CDR1 and CDR2 sequences are MRHNA and SNTAGT. The CDR3 nucleotides are TGTGCCAGCAGTGACCTTGGACAGGGTGGGTCTGGGGCCAACGTCCTGACTTTC. Its translation: CASSDLGQGGSGANVLTF.

The V and J genes are TRBV6-1 and TRBJ2-2; 7 positions match TRBD1. The length of the CDR3 is 13 residues. Trimming took 6 bases from V and 5 from J; bases not matched to a gene: 3. Germline V gene sequence: CDR1 MNHNS, CDR2 SASEGT. The DNA of the CDR3 is TGTGCCAGCAGGACAGGGAAAACCGGGGAGCTGTTTTTT. Its translation: CASRTGKTGELFF.